This T cell receptor (beta chain) was retrieved from a study of glioma-infiltrating T cells after dendritic cell vaccination. The assay was immunoSEQ multiplex PCR, and TCRdb's table has in-frame clones only and misses some. The sample contains about 99,000 clones, over 80% of which appear only once. The germline CDR1 and CDR2 sequences are MNHEY and SVGAGI. After removal of 5 bases from V and 5 bases from J, the junction contained 6 bases not matched to a gene. The CDR3 loop spans 13 amino acids. Time point here: after dendritic cell vaccination, including at tumor progression/relapse. Patients had residual fresh-frozen tumor tissue and more than two years of survival data. PBMC were collected before vaccination, two weeks after the third vaccination, and at progression.

This specimen was blood, taken after dendritic cell vaccination. The source of this sequence is a human donor with glioblastoma. This chain joins TRBV6-5 and TRBJ2-7, with 7 bases fitting TRBD1. The CDR3, as DNA: TGTGCCAGCAGTACCTCCACAGGGGACGAGCAGTACTTC. This encodes CASSTSTGDEQYF.